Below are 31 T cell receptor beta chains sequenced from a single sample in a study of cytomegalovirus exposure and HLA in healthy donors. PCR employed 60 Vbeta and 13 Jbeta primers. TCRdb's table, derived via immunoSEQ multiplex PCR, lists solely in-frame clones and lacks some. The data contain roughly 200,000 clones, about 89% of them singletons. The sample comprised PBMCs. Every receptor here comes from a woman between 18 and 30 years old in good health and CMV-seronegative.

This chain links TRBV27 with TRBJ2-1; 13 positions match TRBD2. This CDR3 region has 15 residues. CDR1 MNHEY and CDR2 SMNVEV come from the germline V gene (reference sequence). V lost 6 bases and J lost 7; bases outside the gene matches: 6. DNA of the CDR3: TGTGCCAGCAGCCAACTAGCGGGGGGGTGGAATGAGCAGTTCTTC. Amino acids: CASSQLAGGWNEQFF.

CDR3 loop: CASSRGLGKDEQFF. CDR3 in DNA: TGTGCCAGCAGCCGGGGACTAGGAAAGGATGAGCAGTTCTTC. The gene calls are TRBV4-2 and TRBJ2-1; 8 bases fit TRBD2. J was trimmed by 8 bases and V by 4 bases; bases with no gene match: 7. Germline V lookup: CDR1 LGHNA, CDR2 YNFKEQ. The CDR3 spans 14 residues.

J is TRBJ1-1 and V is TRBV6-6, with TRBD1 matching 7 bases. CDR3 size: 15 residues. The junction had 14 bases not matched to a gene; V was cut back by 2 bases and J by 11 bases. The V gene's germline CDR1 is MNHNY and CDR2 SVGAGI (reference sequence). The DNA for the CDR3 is TGTGCCAGCAGTTACCATAACGAGGGGGCAGATTCGGCTTTCTTT. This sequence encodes CASSYHNEGADSAFF.

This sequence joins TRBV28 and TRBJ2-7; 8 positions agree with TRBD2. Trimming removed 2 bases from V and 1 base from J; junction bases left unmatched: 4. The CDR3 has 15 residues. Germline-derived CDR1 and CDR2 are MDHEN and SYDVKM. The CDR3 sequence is CASSLGLAGSYEQYF. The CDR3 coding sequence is TGTGCCAGCAGTTTAGGGCTAGCGGGTTCCTACGAGCAGTACTTC.

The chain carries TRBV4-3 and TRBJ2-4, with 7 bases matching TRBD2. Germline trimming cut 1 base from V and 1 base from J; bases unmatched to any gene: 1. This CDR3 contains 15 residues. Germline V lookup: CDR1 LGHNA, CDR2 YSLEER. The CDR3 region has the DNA TGCGCCAGCAGCCAAGTCGGGGGGGCCAAAAACATTCAGTACTTC. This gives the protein CASSQVGGAKNIQYF.

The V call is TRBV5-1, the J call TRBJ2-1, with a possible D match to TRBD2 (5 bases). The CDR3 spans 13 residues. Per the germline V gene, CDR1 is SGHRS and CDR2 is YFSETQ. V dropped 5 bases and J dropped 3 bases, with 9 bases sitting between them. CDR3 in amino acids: CASRSGDYNEQFF. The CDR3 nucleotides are TGCGCCAGCAGGAGCGGAGACTACAATGAGCAGTTCTTC.

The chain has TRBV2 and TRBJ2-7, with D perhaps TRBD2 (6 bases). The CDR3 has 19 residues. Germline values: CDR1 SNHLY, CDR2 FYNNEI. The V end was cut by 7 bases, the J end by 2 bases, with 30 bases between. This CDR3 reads CASTTTGLGSAGRTYEQYF. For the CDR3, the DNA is TGTGCCAGCACCACGACCGGCCTGGGGTCTGCGGGGCGAACCTACGAGCAGTACTTC.

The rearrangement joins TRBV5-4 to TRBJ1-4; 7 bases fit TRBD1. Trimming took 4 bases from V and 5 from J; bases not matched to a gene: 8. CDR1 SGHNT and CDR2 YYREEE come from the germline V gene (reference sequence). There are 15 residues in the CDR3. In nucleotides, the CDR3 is TGTGCCAGCAGCACCGGGACAGACGGAAATGAAAAACTGTTTTTT. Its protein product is CASSTGTDGNEKLFF.

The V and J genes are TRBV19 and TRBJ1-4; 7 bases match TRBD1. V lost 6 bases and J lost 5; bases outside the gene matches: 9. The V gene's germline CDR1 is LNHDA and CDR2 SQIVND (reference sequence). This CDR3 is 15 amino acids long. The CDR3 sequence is CASSDAGTANEKLFF. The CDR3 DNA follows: TGTGCCAGTAGCGATGCCGGGACAGCGAATGAAAAACTGTTTTTT.

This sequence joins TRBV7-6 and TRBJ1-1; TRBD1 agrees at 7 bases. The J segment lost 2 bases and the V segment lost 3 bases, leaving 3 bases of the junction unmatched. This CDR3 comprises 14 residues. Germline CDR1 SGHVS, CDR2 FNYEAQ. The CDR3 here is CASSLTGSNTEAFF. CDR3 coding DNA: TGTGCCAGCAGCTTGACAGGGAGTAACACTGAAGCTTTCTTT. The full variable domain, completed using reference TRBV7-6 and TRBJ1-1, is GAGVSQSPRYKVTKRGQDVALRCDPISGHVSLYWYRQALGQGPEFLTYFNYEAQQDKSGLPNDRFSAERPEGSISTLTIQRTEQRDSAMYRCASSLTGSNTEAFFGQGTRLTVV.

The CDR3 protein is CASSVGTSGRASTDTQYF. CDR3 nucleotide sequence: TGTGCCAGCAGCGTAGGAACTAGCGGGAGGGCCAGCACAGATACGCAGTATTTT. This rearrangement joins TRBV9 to TRBJ2-3; 13 bases are a match to TRBD2. Germline CDR1 SGDLS, CDR2 YYNGEE. The V segment lost 0 bases and the J segment 0 bases; nucleotides outside the gene matches: 4. The CDR3 length is 18 residues. Full variable domain (outside the CDR3, taken from reference TRBV9 and TRBJ2-3): DSGVTQTPKHLITATGQRVTLRCSPRSGDLSVYWYQQSLDQGLQFLIQYYNGEERAKGNILERFSAQQFPDLHSELNLSSLELGDSALYFCASSVGTSGRASTDTQYFGPGTRLTVL.

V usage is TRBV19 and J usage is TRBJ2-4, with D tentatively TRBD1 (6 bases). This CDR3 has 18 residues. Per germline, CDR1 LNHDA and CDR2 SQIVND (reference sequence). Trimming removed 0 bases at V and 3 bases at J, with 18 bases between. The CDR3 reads CASSIDRGRGRGKNIQYF. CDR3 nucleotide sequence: TGTGCCAGTAGTATAGATCGGGGCAGGGGCCGGGGCAAAAACATTCAGTACTTC. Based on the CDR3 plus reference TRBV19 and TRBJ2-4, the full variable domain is DGGITQSPKYLFRKEGQNVTLSCEQNLNHDAMYWYRQDPGQGLRLIYYSQIVNDFQKGDIAEGYSVSREKKESFPLTVTSAQKNPTAFYLCASSIDRGRGRGKNIQYFGAGTRLSVL.

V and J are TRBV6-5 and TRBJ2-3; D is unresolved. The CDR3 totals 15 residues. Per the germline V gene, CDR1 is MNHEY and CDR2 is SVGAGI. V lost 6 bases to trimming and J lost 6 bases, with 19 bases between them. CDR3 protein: CASRALWARFDTQYF. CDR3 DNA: TGTGCCAGCAGGGCATTATGGGCGCGCTTTGATACGCAGTATTTT.

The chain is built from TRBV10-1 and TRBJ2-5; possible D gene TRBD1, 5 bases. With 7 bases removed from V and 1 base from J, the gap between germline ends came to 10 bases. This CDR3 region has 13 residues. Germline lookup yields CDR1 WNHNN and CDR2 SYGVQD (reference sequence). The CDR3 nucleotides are TGCGCCAGCAAACTGACAGTCCAAGAGACCCAGTACTTC. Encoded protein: CASKLTVQETQYF.

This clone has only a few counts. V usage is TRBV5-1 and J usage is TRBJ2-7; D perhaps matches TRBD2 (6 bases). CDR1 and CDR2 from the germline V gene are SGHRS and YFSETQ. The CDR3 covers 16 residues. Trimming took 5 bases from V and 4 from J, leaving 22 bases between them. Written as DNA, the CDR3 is TGCGCCAGCAGATTAGATCCGGGACTGGGGAAGTACGAGCAGTACTTC. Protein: CASRLDPGLGKYEQYF.

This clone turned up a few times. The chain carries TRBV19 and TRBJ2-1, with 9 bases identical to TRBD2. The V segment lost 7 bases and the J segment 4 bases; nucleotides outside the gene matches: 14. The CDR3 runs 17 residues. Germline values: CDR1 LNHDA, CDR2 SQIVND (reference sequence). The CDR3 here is CASTTSGPPRGYNEQFF. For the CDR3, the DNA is TGTGCCAGTACGACTAGCGGCCCCCCGAGGGGATACAATGAGCAGTTCTTC.

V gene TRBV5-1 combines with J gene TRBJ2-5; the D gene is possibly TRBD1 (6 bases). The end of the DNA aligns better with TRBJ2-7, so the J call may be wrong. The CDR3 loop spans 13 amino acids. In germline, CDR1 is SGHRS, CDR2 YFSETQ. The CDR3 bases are TGCGCCAGCAGCTTGACAGGGCCCTACGAGCAGTACTTC. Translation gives CASSLTGPYEQYF.

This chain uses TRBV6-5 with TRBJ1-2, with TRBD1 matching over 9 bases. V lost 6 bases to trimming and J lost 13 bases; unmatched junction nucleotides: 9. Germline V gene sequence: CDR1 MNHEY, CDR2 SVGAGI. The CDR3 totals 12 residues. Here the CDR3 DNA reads TGTGCCAGCAGCCGACAGGGGGTGGTGGCCACCTTC. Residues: CASSRQGVVATF.

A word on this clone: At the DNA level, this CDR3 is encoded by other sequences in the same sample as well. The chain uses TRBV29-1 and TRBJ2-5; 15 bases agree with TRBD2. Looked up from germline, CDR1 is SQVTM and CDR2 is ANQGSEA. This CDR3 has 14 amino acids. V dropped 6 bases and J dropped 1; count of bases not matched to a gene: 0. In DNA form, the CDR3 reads TGCAGCGTGGGACTAGCGGGGGGCCAAGAGACCCAGTACTTC. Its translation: CSVGLAGGQETQYF.

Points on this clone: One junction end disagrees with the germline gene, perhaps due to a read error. The CDR3: CSAEMTRRDNEQFF. Written as DNA, the CDR3 is TGCAGCGCTGAAATGACTAGGAGGGACAATGAGCAGTTCTTC. The V gene is TRBV29-1, the J gene TRBJ2-1, with TRBD2 as a possible D gene (6 bases). The CDR3 sequence is 14 residues long. Per the germline V gene, CDR1 is SQVTM and CDR2 is ANQGSEA.

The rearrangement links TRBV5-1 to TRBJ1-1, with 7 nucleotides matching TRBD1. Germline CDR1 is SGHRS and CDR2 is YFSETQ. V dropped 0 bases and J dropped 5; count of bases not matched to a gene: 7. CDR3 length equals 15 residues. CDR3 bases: TGCGCCAGCAGCTTGGACGGCAAGGGGGCAACTGAAGCTTTCTTT. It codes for CASSLDGKGATEAFF.

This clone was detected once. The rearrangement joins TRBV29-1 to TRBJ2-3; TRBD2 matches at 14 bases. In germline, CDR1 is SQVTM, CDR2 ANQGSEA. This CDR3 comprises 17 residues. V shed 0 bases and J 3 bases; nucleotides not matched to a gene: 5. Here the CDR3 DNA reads TGCAGCGTTGAAGAGGGACTAGCGGGAGATATAACAGATACGCAGTATTTT. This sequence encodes CSVEEGLAGDITDTQYF.

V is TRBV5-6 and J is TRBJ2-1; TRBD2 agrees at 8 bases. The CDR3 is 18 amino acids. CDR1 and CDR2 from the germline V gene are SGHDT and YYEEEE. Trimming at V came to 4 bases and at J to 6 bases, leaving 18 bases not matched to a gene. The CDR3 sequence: CASSGPPRTSIHPNEQFF. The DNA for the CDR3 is TGTGCCAGCAGCGGACCCCCTAGGACTAGCATACACCCCAATGAGCAGTTCTTC. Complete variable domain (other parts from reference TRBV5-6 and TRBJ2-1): DAGVTQSPTHLIKTRGQQVTLRCSPKSGHDTVSWYQQALGQGPQFIFQYYEEEERQRGNFPDRFSGHQFPNYSSELNVNALLLGDSALYLCASSGPPRTSIHPNEQFFGPGTRLTVL.

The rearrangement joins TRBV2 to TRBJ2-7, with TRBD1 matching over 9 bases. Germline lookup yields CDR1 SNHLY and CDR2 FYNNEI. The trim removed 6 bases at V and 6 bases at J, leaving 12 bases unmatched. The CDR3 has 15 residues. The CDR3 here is CASSRRTGAAVEQYF. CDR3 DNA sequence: TGTGCCAGCAGCCGCCGGACAGGGGCCGCCGTCGAGCAGTACTTC.

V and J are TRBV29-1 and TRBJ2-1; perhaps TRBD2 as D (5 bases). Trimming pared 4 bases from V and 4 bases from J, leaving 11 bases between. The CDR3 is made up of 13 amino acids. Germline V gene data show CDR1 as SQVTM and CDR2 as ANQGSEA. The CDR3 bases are TGCAGCGTTGGGCAGTCGGGATACAATGAGCAGTTCTTC. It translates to CSVGQSGYNEQFF.

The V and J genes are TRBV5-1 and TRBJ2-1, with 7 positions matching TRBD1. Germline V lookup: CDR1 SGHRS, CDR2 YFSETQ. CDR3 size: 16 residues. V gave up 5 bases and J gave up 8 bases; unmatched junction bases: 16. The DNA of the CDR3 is TGCGCCAGCAGGAGGGAAGGGACAGCCCTTTACGATGAGCAGTTCTTC. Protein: CASRREGTALYDEQFF. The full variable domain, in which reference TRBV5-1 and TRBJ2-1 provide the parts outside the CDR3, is KAGVTQTPRYLIKTRGQQVTLSCSPISGHRSVSWYQQTPGQGLQFLFEYFSETQRNKGNFPGRFSGRQFSNSRSEMNVSTLELGDSALYLCASRREGTALYDEQFFGPGTRLTVL.

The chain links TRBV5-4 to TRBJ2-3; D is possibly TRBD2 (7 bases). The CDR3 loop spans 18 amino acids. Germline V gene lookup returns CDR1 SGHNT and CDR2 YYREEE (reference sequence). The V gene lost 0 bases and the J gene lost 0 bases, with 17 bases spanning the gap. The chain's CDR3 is CASSLEGGGALSTDTQYF. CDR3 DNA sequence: TGTGCCAGCAGCTTGGAGGGCGGGGGCGCCCTGAGCACAGATACGCAGTATTTT.

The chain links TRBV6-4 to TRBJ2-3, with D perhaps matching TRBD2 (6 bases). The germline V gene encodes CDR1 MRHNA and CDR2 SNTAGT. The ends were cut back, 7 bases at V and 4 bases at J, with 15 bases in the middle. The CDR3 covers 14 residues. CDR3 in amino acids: CASTPPGEADTQYF. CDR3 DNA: TGTGCCAGCACCCCACCGGGAGAAGCAGATACGCAGTATTTT.

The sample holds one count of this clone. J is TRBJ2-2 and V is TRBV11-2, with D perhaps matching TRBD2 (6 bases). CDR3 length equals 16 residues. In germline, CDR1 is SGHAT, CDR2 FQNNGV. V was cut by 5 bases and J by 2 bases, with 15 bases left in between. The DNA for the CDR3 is TGTGCCAGCAGCCCACGAAGGGACTTCAACACCGGGGAGCTGTTTTTT. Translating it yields CASSPRRDFNTGELFF.

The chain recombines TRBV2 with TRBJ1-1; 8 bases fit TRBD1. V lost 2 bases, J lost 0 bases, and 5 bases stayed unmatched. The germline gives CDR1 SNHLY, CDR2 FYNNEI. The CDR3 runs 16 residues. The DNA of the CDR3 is TGTGCCAGCAGTGAAAGCCGGACAGGGATGAACACTGAAGCTTTCTTT. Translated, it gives CASSESRTGMNTEAFF.

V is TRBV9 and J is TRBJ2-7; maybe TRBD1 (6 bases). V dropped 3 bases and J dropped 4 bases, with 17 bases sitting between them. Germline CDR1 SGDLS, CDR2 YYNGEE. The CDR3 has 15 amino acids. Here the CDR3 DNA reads TGTGCCAGCAGCGAGAGCTACCAACAGGGTTACGAGCAGTACTTC. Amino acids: CASSESYQQGYEQYF.